A single sample gave rise to the 32 T cell receptor beta chains below, sequenced in a study of T cell responses to AZD1222 COVID-19 vaccine. Sequenced by immunoSEQ multiplex PCR; TCRdb stores in-frame clones only, minus some. The sample consists of roughly 120,000 clones, roughly 84% of them appearing once. Specimen: peripheral blood, collected on day 0 of AZD1222 vaccination. These receptors all stem from an adult in good health.

The V call is TRBV28, the J call TRBJ2-3; D is ambiguous. From germline, CDR1 is MDHEN and CDR2 SYDVKM. The V end lost 4 bases, the J end lost 4 bases, and 6 bases lay between the germline ends. This CDR3 contains 12 residues. The CDR3 is CASSSYSDTQYF. The CDR3 region has the DNA TGTGCCAGCAGTTCCTATTCAGATACGCAGTATTTT.

This sequence joins TRBV3-1 (or the pseudogene TRBV3-2) and TRBJ1-1; D gene uncertain. With 3 bases removed from V and 0 bases from J, the gap between germline ends came to 5 bases. This CDR3 is 13 amino acids long. CDR1 LGHDT and CDR2 YNNKEL come from the germline V gene (reference sequence). CDR3 sequence: CASSQGLNTEAFF. The DNA for the CDR3 is TGTGCCAGCAGCCAGGGATTGAACACTGAAGCTTTCTTT.

J is TRBJ2-6 and V is TRBV11-3; TRBD1 matches 7 bases. The ends lost 1 base at V and 2 bases at J; junction bases unmatched: 2. Per the germline V gene, CDR1 is SGHNT and CDR2 is YENEEA. CDR3 length: 16 amino acids. CDR3 DNA sequence: TGTGCCAGCAGCTTAGGTGGGACAGCTGGGGCCAACGTCCTGACTTTC. Its protein is CASSLGGTAGANVLTF.

The CDR3 protein is CASRPDRGGREAFF. The DNA for the CDR3 is TGTGCCAGCAGGCCGGACAGGGGGGGACGTGAAGCTTTCTTT. The rearrangement joins TRBV6-6 to TRBJ1-1, with 10 bases that match TRBD1. The germline CDR1 and CDR2 sequences are MNHNY and SVGAGI (reference sequence). V trimming: 6 bases; J trimming: 7 bases; junction bases outside the gene matches: 8. The CDR3 has 14 amino acids.

This chain joins TRBV4-3 and TRBJ1-6, with D unresolved. Trimming took off 4 bases at V and 3 bases at J, with 13 bases between the two ends. Per germline, CDR1 LGHNA and CDR2 YSLEER. The CDR3 has 16 amino acids. CDR3 loop: CASSRNELRYNSPLHF. For the CDR3, the DNA is TGCGCCAGCAGCCGGAACGAGCTCCGCTATAATTCACCCCTCCACTTT.

V is TRBV2 and J is TRBJ2-5, with a tentative D call TRBD1 (6 bases). The germline gives CDR1 SNHLY, CDR2 FYNNEI. This CDR3 spans 13 amino acids. Trimming took 10 bases from V and 7 from J, leaving 19 bases between them. The chain's CDR3 is CATLNRETGTQYF. The CDR3, as DNA: TGTGCCACCCTAAACAGGGAAACGGGGACCCAGTACTTC.

The CDR3 coding sequence is TGCGCCAGCAGGTCGACAGGGGGTGACACCGGGGAGCTGTTTTTT. Translated, it gives CASRSTGGDTGELFF. V usage is TRBV5-1 and J usage is TRBJ2-2; 9 bases agree with TRBD1. Germline values: CDR1 SGHRS, CDR2 YFSETQ. The J segment lost 3 bases and the V segment lost 5 bases, leaving 5 bases of the junction unmatched. The CDR3 sequence is 15 residues long.

The gene calls are TRBV6-2 or TRBV6-3 and TRBJ2-7, with 12 positions matching TRBD1. This CDR3 contains 18 residues. Germline assignment: CDR1 MNHEY and CDR2 SVGEGT. Losses at the gene ends were 6 bases for V and 6 bases for J; bases not matched to a gene: 18. In DNA form, the CDR3 reads TGTGCCAGCAGCCCTTGGGACAGGGGGCGGTCGGGTGTAGGCGAGCAGTACTTC. Translation gives CASSPWDRGRSGVGEQYF.

V usage is TRBV9 and J usage is TRBJ2-2, with 7 bases matching TRBD2. The V gene end was trimmed by 4 bases and the J gene end by 6 bases; junction bases not matched to a gene: 9. CDR1 is SGDLS and CDR2 is YYNGEE in the germline V gene. This CDR3 has 15 residues. In DNA, the CDR3 is TGTGCCAGCAGCCCCCGGACTAGTCCATCCGGGGAGCTGTTTTTT. This encodes CASSPRTSPSGELFF.

The rearrangement links TRBV4-2 to TRBJ1-1; no clear D gene. The CDR3 spans 17 residues. V was clipped by 4 bases and J by 1 base, with 19 bases between them. Germline assignment: CDR1 LGHNA and CDR2 YNFKEQ. The CDR3 loop is CASSPQADRMGNTEAFF. In nucleotides, the CDR3 is TGTGCCAGCAGCCCCCAAGCCGATAGGATGGGGAACACTGAAGCTTTCTTT.

This sequence joins TRBV27 and TRBJ1-3; D is unresolved. V was clipped by 2 bases and J by 1 base, with 12 bases between them. Germline lookup yields CDR1 MNHEY and CDR2 SMNVEV (reference sequence). This CDR3 is 16 amino acids long. CDR3 in amino acids: CASSLNAPGSGNTIYF. CDR3 bases: TGTGCCAGCAGTTTAAACGCGCCGGGTTCTGGAAACACCATATATTTT.

The V call is TRBV11-2, the J call TRBJ1-2, with D maybe TRBD1 (6 bases). CDR1 is SGHAT and CDR2 is FQNNGV in the germline V gene. CDR3 length: 16 residues. Trimming stripped 4 bases from V and 6 bases from J, with 21 bases between. The CDR3 DNA is TGTGCCAGCAGCTCCCTGACAGGCACCACCGGGGATGGCTACACCTTC. As protein: CASSSLTGTTGDGYTF.

This chain joins TRBV11-3 and TRBJ2-7; 11 bases line up with TRBD2. Germline V gene lookup returns CDR1 SGHNT and CDR2 YENEEA. Trimming removed 4 bases from V and 5 bases from J; junction bases left unmatched: 10. This CDR3 spans 16 amino acids. The CDR3 sequence: CASSYGASGRPDEQYF. In DNA, the CDR3 is TGTGCCAGCAGCTATGGAGCTAGCGGGAGGCCCGACGAGCAGTACTTC.

This chain connects TRBV27 to TRBJ1-5, with no clear D. CDR1 MNHEY and CDR2 SMNVEV come from the germline V gene (reference sequence). The CDR3 loop spans 15 amino acids. The V and J ends lost 2 bases and 3 bases respectively, with 11 bases between them. The DNA for the CDR3 is TGTGCCAGCAGTTTAGGAGGGAGATCCAATCAGCCCCAGCATTTT. Encoded protein: CASSLGGRSNQPQHF.

V gene TRBV28 combines with J gene TRBJ1-1; 8 nucleotides line up with TRBD1. Germline values: CDR1 MDHEN, CDR2 SYDVKM. V lost 4 bases to trimming and J lost 3 bases; unmatched junction nucleotides: 7. This CDR3 has 15 amino acids. The CDR3 reads CASSSPTGADTEAFF. Here the CDR3 DNA reads TGTGCCAGCAGTTCGCCGACAGGGGCGGACACTGAAGCTTTCTTT.

This chain links TRBV4-3 with TRBJ2-7; D not certain. Germline lookup yields CDR1 LGHNA and CDR2 YSLEER. With 3 bases removed from V and 1 base from J, the gap between germline ends came to 16 bases. The CDR3 is 16 residues long. CDR3 coding DNA: TGCGCCAGCAGCCAGTTCACGACGGTGGGTTCCTACGAGCAGTACTTC. Protein: CASSQFTTVGSYEQYF.

This clone was seen only once. The chain carries TRBV5-1 and TRBJ2-1; the D gene could be TRBD1 or TRBD2 (5 bases each). Germline values: CDR1 SGHRS, CDR2 YFSETQ. V dropped 4 bases and J dropped 4 bases, with 18 bases sitting between them. The CDR3 length is 16 residues. The CDR3 spells CASSGITGTEYNEQFF. CDR3 coding DNA: TGCGCCAGCAGCGGCATAACCGGGACGGAATACAATGAGCAGTTCTTC.

The CDR3 region has the DNA TGTGCCATCAGTGACAGAGGGGAGCAGTTCTTC. Translating gives CAISDRGEQFF. This chain connects TRBV10-3 to TRBJ2-1; perhaps TRBD2 as D (5 bases). This CDR3 spans 11 amino acids. CDR1 and CDR2 (germline): ENHRY, SYGVKD. Trimming removed 3 bases from V and 10 bases from J, with 7 bases in between.

This clone was picked up a small number of times. V usage is TRBV7-6 and J usage is TRBJ2-7; D may be TRBD2 (6 bases). V was pared by 7 bases and J by 3 bases, with 28 bases between. The CDR3 is 18 residues long. Germline V gene data show CDR1 as SGHVS and CDR2 as FNYEAQ. CDR3 sequence reads: CASTSRLFQGRTNYEQYF. In DNA form, the CDR3 reads TGTGCCAGCACGTCCCGGCTTTTTCAGGGACGGACTAACTACGAGCAGTACTTC.

The rearrangement links TRBV25-1 to TRBJ1-4; D possibly corresponds to TRBD1 (5 bases). The CDR3 is 12 residues long. Germline-derived CDR1 and CDR2 are MGHDK and SYGVNS. Trimming stripped 4 bases from V and 8 bases from J, with 8 bases between. DNA of the CDR3: TGTGCCAGCAGTGTGGGGGGGGAAAAACTGTTTTTT. Its protein is CASSVGGEKLFF.

This clone was detected once. The chain uses TRBV27 and TRBJ1-2; D gene uncertain. There are 17 residues in the CDR3. The germline V and J ends were trimmed by 5 bases and 4 bases, with 23 bases remaining between them. The germline gives CDR1 MNHEY, CDR2 SMNVEV (reference sequence). The CDR3, as DNA: TGTGCCAGCAGTCGAAAGTCCCCGGGCCCAGAGAGCTATGGCTACACCTTC. Translated: CASSRKSPGPESYGYTF.

The J gene is TRBJ1-1, the V gene TRBV6-4; 7 bases line up with TRBD1. The V gene's germline CDR1 is MRHNA and CDR2 SNTAGT. The CDR3 covers 11 residues. Trimming cost V 6 bases and J 11 bases; bases outside gene matches: 6. The CDR3: CASRRGHRAFF. CDR3 DNA: TGTGCCAGCAGGAGGGGGCATCGGGCTTTCTTT.

V gene TRBV11-3 combines with J gene TRBJ2-1; TRBD2 matches 7 bases. The CDR3 spans 15 residues. From germline, CDR1 is SGHNT and CDR2 YENEEA. Trimming removed 2 bases from V and 4 bases from J; junction bases left unmatched: 5. CDR3 nucleotides: TGTGCCAGCAGCTTAACGGGAGGCGTGTACAATGAGCAGTTCTTC. Protein: CASSLTGGVYNEQFF.

The chain recombines TRBV5-1 with TRBJ2-7; D is possibly TRBD1 or TRBD2 (6 bases each). This CDR3 region has 14 residues. From germline, CDR1 is SGHRS and CDR2 YFSETQ. V lost 2 bases and J 5 bases, leaving 14 bases between the germline ends. The CDR3 spells CASSFGGYSDEQYF. For the CDR3, the DNA is TGCGCCAGCAGCTTCGGGGGCTACAGCGACGAGCAGTACTTC.

This chain uses TRBV29-1 with TRBJ2-3; no clear D. There are 11 residues in the CDR3. The germline V gene has CDR1 SQVTM and CDR2 ANQGSEA. V gave up 7 bases and J gave up 1 base, with 6 bases separating them. The chain's CDR3 is CSGRGTDTQYF. The CDR3 region has the DNA TGCAGCGGACGGGGCACAGATACGCAGTATTTT.

This chain uses TRBV28 with TRBJ1-2, with 9 bases matching TRBD1. There are 17 residues in the CDR3. In germline, CDR1 is MDHEN, CDR2 SYDVKM. The V and J ends lost 2 bases and 3 bases, in that order; junction bases with no gene match: 10. The CDR3 loop reads CASSLPPLGQGYYGYTF. CDR3 in DNA: TGTGCCAGCAGTTTACCCCCCTTAGGACAGGGGTACTATGGCTACACCTTC.

This rearrangement joins TRBV12-3 or TRBV12-4 to TRBJ2-1; 10 nucleotides line up with TRBD2. V trimming: 5 bases; J trimming: 8 bases; junction bases outside the gene matches: 3. This CDR3 is built from 13 residues. The CDR3 loop reads CASSPSGRDEQFF. CDR3 sequence (DNA): TGTGCCAGCAGTCCTAGCGGGAGAGATGAGCAGTTCTTC.

This chain connects TRBV11-2 to TRBJ2-7; TRBD1 matches at 7 bases. This CDR3 spans 15 amino acids. V dropped 6 bases and J dropped 3; count of bases not matched to a gene: 11. Germline V gene sequence: CDR1 SGHAT, CDR2 FQNNGV. CDR3 amino acids: CASSIERDSFYEQYF. The DNA for the CDR3 is TGTGCCAGCAGTATTGAGAGGGACAGCTTCTACGAGCAGTACTTC.

V is TRBV7-9 and J is TRBJ1-6; the D gene is possibly TRBD1 (6 bases). V was pared by 0 bases and J by 6 bases, with 12 bases between. Germline V gives CDR1 SEHNR, CDR2 FQNEAQ (reference sequence). The CDR3 contains 16 residues. CDR3 bases: TGTGCCAGCAGCTTAGCGAGGGGGGGTCCTAATTCACCCCTCCACTTT. It translates to CASSLARGGPNSPLHF. The complete variable domain, with remaining parts taken from reference TRBV7-9 and TRBJ1-6, reads DTGVSQNPRHKITKRGQNVTFRCDPISEHNRLYWYRQTLGQGPEFLTYFQNEAQLEKSRLLSDRFSAERPKGSFSTLEIQRTEQGDSAMYLCASSLARGGPNSPLHFGNGTRLTVT.

The chain employs TRBV6-5 and TRBJ1-2; D is perhaps TRBD1 (5 bases). Trimming removed 6 bases from V and 5 bases from J, with 7 bases in between. This CDR3 spans 11 amino acids. CDR1 MNHEY and CDR2 SVGAGI come from the germline V gene. The CDR3: CASSPGYGYTF. The DNA for the CDR3 is TGTGCCAGCAGCCCAGGGTATGGCTACACCTTC.

This clone was seen once. This chain uses TRBV28 with TRBJ2-3; the D gene could be TRBD1 or TRBD2 (5 bases each). There are 17 residues in the CDR3. V was clipped by 2 bases and J by 0 bases, with 15 bases between them. Germline V gene data show CDR1 as MDHEN and CDR2 as SYDVKM. CDR3 in amino acids: CASSLNMGVPSTDTQYF. The CDR3 nucleotides are TGTGCCAGCAGTTTAAATATGGGGGTCCCTAGCACAGATACGCAGTATTTT.

This clone has a single count. V and J are TRBV2 and TRBJ1-5; weak D call: TRBD1 (6 bases). The V gene's germline CDR1 is SNHLY and CDR2 FYNNEI. This CDR3 comprises 14 residues. The V end was cut by 4 bases, the J end by 10 bases, with 17 bases between. The CDR3 DNA follows: TGTGCCAGCAGTGGGACAGTGGGTTTATATCCCCAGCATTTT. Translating gives CASSGTVGLYPQHF.